Listed below are T cell receptor beta chains from one sample, sequenced in a study of T cells in Graves' hyperthyroidism and ophthalmopathy. TCRdb used MiXCR to reprocess the multiplex PCR reads, holding one entry per CDR3 protein. The data contain fewer than 400,000 distinct CDR3 sequences, 20% to 25% of them singletons. The sample taken for sequencing was blood. The receptors here all came from a man in his fifties or sixties with Graves' hyperthyroidism. Both conserved end residues are part of each CDR3. A D gene is named only where the DNA matches it firmly. Where a row states a size, it is once, few, many or the class of an expanded clone; other rows omit it.

- TRBJ1-2 12 TRBV28 - TGTGCCAGCAGGTTAGGGGGCTATGGCTACACCTTC CASRLGGYGYTF
few TRBJ1-5 14 TRBV12-3/TRBV12-4 - TGTGCCAGCAGTTTGGGGGTACGCAATCAGCCCCAGCATTTT CASSLGVRNQPQHF
once TRBJ2-7 19 TRBV4-1 TRBD2 TGCGCCAGCAGCCAAGAAGGCGGTAGCGGGAGGGAAGGGGTCTACGAGCAGTACTTC CASSQEGGSGREGVYEQYF
- TRBJ1-2 13 TRBV6-2/TRBV6-3 TRBD1 TGTGCCAGCAGAGGGGACAGGAGCTATGGCTACACCTTC CASRGDRSYGYTF
few TRBJ1-1 13 TRBV10-3 TRBD1 TGTGCCATCAGTGGGGCGGGACAGCTTGAAGCTTTCTTT CAISGAGQLEAFF
once TRBJ2-1 15 TRBV12-3/TRBV12-4 TRBD2 TGTGCCAGCAGTTTTCAGCGGGAGGAGAACAATGAGCAGTTCTTC CASSFQREENNEQFF
- TRBJ2-1 16 TRBV7-3 TRBD2 TGTGCCAGCAGCGTAGCCGGGACTAGCGGGAGGAATGAGCAGTTCTTC CASSVAGTSGRNEQFF
- TRBJ1-2 13 TRBV20-1 - TGCAGTGCTACCAGAACAGGGTTTCAAGGCTACACCTTC CSATRTGFQGYTF
few TRBJ2-2 12 TRBV7-3 - TGTGCCAGCAGCTTAACGACGGGGGAGCTGTTTTTT CASSLTTGELFF
- TRBJ2-5 14 TRBV20-1 - TGCAGTGCTAGAGACCGCAGGGGGGGAGAGACCCAGTACTTC CSARDRRGGETQYF
- TRBJ2-3 14 TRBV24-1 TRBD2 TGTGCCACCAGGGCTAGCGGGACGGCAGATACGCAGTATTTT CATRASGTADTQYF
- TRBJ2-1 15 TRBV9 TRBD2 TGTGCCAGCAGCCCCGCTAGCGGGAGGTCCGGTGAGCAGTTCTTC CASSPASGRSGEQFF
- TRBJ2-1 14 TRBV20-1 TRBD2 TGCAGTGCTAGAGATCCGGGACTAGGTAATGAGCAGTTCTTC CSARDPGLGNEQFF
- TRBJ2-4 14 TRBV11-2 - TGTGCCAGCAGCAGAAGTGGGGGAGTGGACATTCAGTACTTC CASSRSGGVDIQYF
- TRBJ1-4 13 TRBV11-1 - TGTGCCAGCAGCTTCCGTCCGGGAGAAAAACTGTTTTTT CASSFRPGEKLFF
- TRBJ2-3 13 TRBV20-1 TRBD2 TGCAGTGCTAAGCGGGAGTGGGCGGATACGCAGTATTTT CSAKREWADTQYF
few TRBJ1-6 15 TRBV27 TRBD1 TGTGCCAGCAGTTTATATCTGACAGGGGATTCACCCCTCCACTTT CASSLYLTGDSPLHF
many TRBJ2-3 13 TRBV11-3 - TGTGCCAGCAGCCAGTGGGGCACAGATACGCAGTATTTT CASSQWGTDTQYF
- TRBJ2-1 15 TRBV6-1 - TGTGCCAGCAGTCGATTGGCAGGGCGGACCAATGAGCAGTTCTTC CASSRLAGRTNEQFF
- TRBJ2-5 13 TRBV28 - TGTGCCAGCAGCGACAGCGGTCAAGAGACCCAGTACTTC CASSDSGQETQYF
few TRBJ2-1 13 TRBV30 TRBD2 TGTGCCTGTGGACTAGCGGGGCACAATGAGCAGTTCTTC CACGLAGHNEQFF
many TRBJ2-1 16 TRBV3-1 TRBD2 TGTGCCAGCAGCCGACTCGGGACTAGCGGGAGAGTTGAGCAGTTCTTC CASSRLGTSGRVEQFF
few TRBJ2-7 15 TRBV6-1 TRBD1 TGTGCCAGCAGACGAGGACAGGACAGCTCCTACGAGCAGTACTTC CASRRGQDSSYEQYF
- TRBJ2-7 13 TRBV7-9 - TGTGCCAGCAGCTGGGTGGGGTCATACGAGCAGTACTTC CASSWVGSYEQYF
many TRBJ2-3 15 TRBV20-1 TRBD1 TGCAGTGCCCATGCCGGACAGGAAATCACAGATACGCAGTATTTT CSAHAGQEITDTQYF